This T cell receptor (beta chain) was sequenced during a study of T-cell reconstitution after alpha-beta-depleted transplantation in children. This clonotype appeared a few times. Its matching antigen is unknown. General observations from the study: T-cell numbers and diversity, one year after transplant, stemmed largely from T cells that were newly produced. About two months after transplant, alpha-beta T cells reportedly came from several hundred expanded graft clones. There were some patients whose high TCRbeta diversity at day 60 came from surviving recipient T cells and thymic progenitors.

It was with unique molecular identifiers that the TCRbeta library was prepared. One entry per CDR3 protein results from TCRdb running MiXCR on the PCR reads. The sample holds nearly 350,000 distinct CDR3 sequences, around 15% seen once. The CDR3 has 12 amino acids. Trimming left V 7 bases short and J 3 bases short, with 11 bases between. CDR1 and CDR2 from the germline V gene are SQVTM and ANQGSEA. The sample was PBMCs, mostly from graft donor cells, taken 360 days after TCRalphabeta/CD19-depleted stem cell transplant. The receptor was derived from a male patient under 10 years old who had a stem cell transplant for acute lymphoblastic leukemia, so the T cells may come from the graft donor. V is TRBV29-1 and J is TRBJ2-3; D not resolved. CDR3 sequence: CSEEQVTDTQYF. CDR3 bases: TGCAGCGAGGAGCAGGTGACAGATACGCAGTATTTT.